This paragraph covers one T cell receptor (beta chain) sequence. What it recognizes is unknown. The ends were cut back, 3 bases at V and 5 bases at J, with 10 bases in the middle. CDR3 size: 13 residues. Germline lookup yields CDR1 SGHTA and CDR2 FQGNSA. This record comes from a study of cytomegalovirus exposure and HLA in healthy donors. Study details: The Caucasian-associated ancestry cluster held 80% to 90% of 398 genotyped donors. Study-wide findings and caveats: The authors listed 164 TCR beta chains as cytomegalovirus-associated.

The PCR contained 60 Vbeta and 13 Jbeta primers. The repertoire was sequenced with immunoSEQ multiplex PCR; TCRdb's copy has only in-frame clones and lacks some. Of 95,000 to 150,000 clones detected, 73% appear once; the ten largest clones hold about 4.9%. The receptor's source is a man aged 60 to 75 in good health and CMV-seropositive. The specimen was PBMCs. This chain connects TRBV7-2 to TRBJ1-1; the D gene is possibly TRBD1 (6 bases). CDR3 sequence (DNA): TGTGCCAGCAGCTTCACAGGGATAACTGAAGCTTTCTTT. This translates into CASSFTGITEAFF. The variable domain in full, with the rest retrieved from reference TRBV7-2 and TRBJ1-1, is GAGVSQSPSNKVTEKGKDVELRCDPISGHTALYWYRQSLGQGLEFLIYFQGNSAPDKSGLPSDRFSAERTGGSVSTLTIQRTQQEDSAVYLCASSFTGITEAFFGQGTRLTVV.